This entry concerns a single TCR beta chain. Its antigen is unknown. Only in-frame clones appear in the TCRdb table, and some are missing; sequencing was by immunoSEQ multiplex PCR. The sample records 2,500 or so clones, over 70% being singletons. The source of the sample is a study of immune cell composition in non-small cell lung cancer. Study findings and constraints: Adenocarcinomas with higher top tumour-associated clone frequency had more reactive TILs. Tumour TCR-beta clonality was not significantly tied to smoking pack-years.

With 0 bases removed from V and 4 bases from J, the gap between germline ends came to 7 bases. The V gene's germline CDR1 is GTSNPN and CDR2 SVGIG (reference sequence). The CDR3 has 12 residues. Genomic DNA came from frozen unsorted single-cell suspensions. These data were also filed under a second study, of CD4 T cells in lung cancer.

The chain uses TRBV30 and TRBJ2-7, with D possibly matching TRBD2 (5 bases). Sequences were obtained from lung tumor tissue. This TCR was sampled from a human donor with non-small cell lung cancer. This CDR3 is CAWSVGGYEQYF. The CDR3 nucleotides are TGTGCCTGGAGTGTGGGCGGGTACGAGCAGTACTTC.